This T cell receptor (beta chain) was identified in a study of T-cell reconstitution after alpha-beta-depleted transplantation in children. This clonotype occurred many times. Its matching antigen is unknown. Library preparation (for TCRbeta) was performed with unique molecular identifiers. TCRdb reprocessed the PCR reads with MiXCR, giving one entry per CDR3 protein. The sample lists 150,000 to 200,000 distinct CDR3 sequences, roughly 6.3% occurring once. Germline V gene sequence: CDR1 SGHVS, CDR2 FNYEAQ. V gave up 6 bases and J gave up 5 bases; unmatched junction bases: 10. The CDR3 runs to 16 residues. Regarding the study as a whole: Reportedly, roughly two months post-transplant, alpha-beta T cells arose from several hundred expanded graft clones.

This TCR came from a girl less than two years old with combined immunodeficiency, due to receive a stem cell transplant. The chain is built from TRBV7-6 and TRBJ2-2; 9 bases align to TRBD2. The sequencing here drew on PBMCs, taken before TCRalphabeta/CD19-depleted stem cell transplant. This CDR3 is CASSSGVAGATGELFF. CDR3 DNA sequence: TGTGCCAGCAGTTCAGGGGTAGCGGGAGCAACCGGGGAGCTGTTTTTT.